This TCR beta chain was retrieved from a study of OX40 agonist ivuxolimab in advanced cancers. Study-level background: In three patients, partial responses were observed, one with hepatocellular carcinoma and two with cutaneous melanoma.

Repertoires were generated with immunoSEQ multiplex PCR, while TCRdb's copy carries only in-frame clones and drops some. The repertoire holds over 75,000 clones, roughly 87% seen once, with about 1.5% in the top ten. The CDR3 loop spans 13 amino acids. Trimming took off 6 bases at V and 3 bases at J, with 10 bases between the two ends. Germline V gene sequence: CDR1 LNHDA, CDR2 SQIVND (reference sequence). The specimen was CD4+ or CD8+ T cells sorted from blood, collected in a trial of the OX40 agonist ivuxolimab. This TCR was sampled from an adult with an advanced solid tumor such as melanoma, head and neck, liver or kidney cancer. The gene calls are TRBV19 and TRBJ2-3; D unclear. CDR3 region: CASSITDTDTQYF. The CDR3 DNA reads TGTGCCAGTAGCATAACAGATACAGATACGCAGTATTTT.